A single sample gave rise to the 20 T cell receptor beta chains below, sequenced in a study of cytomegalovirus exposure and HLA in healthy donors. Researchers ran the PCR with 60 Vbeta and 13 Jbeta primers. The table came from immunoSEQ multiplex PCR; TCRdb's copy has only in-frame clones and leaves some out. Among about 130,000 clones listed, roughly 10% were seen once. The sample consisted of PBMCs. Every receptor here comes from a man aged 45-65 years in good health and CMV-seronegative.

This chain joins TRBV27 and TRBJ2-1; 8 bases map to TRBD2. Trimming removed 3 bases from V and 9 bases from J; junction bases left unmatched: 16. The CDR3 contains 17 residues. CDR1 MNHEY and CDR2 SMNVEV come from the germline V gene (reference sequence). The CDR3 region is CASSLGAGTRAGAEQFF. Written as DNA, the CDR3 is TGTGCCAGCAGTTTGGGGGCCGGGACTAGGGCCGGGGCTGAGCAGTTCTTC.

This clone has a handful of counts. This chain uses TRBV7-2 with TRBJ1-2, with D maybe TRBD1 (6 bases). The CDR3 contains 15 residues. The germline V gene encodes CDR1 SGHTA and CDR2 FQGNSA. Trimming stripped 1 base from V and 8 bases from J, with 17 bases between. DNA for the CDR3: TGTGCCAGCAGCTTAGGTCCCCAGGGGCCACGGGGCTACACCTTC. It specifies CASSLGPQGPRGYTF.

J is TRBJ2-7 and V is TRBV28; 8 bases line up with TRBD2. The CDR3 runs 15 residues. Germline-derived CDR1 and CDR2 are MDHEN and SYDVKM. V lost 6 bases to trimming and J lost 4 bases; unmatched junction nucleotides: 11. The CDR3 DNA reads as TGTGCCAGCAGCCCTTTAGCGGGGCCGGGGTACGAGCAGTACTTC. This sequence encodes CASSPLAGPGYEQYF.

On this clone itself: An end of the junction differs from the germline gene, which may be a read error. This chain uses TRBV9 with TRBJ2-1, with a possible D match to TRBD1 (5 bases). The CDR3 consists of 14 residues. The germline CDR1 and CDR2 sequences are SGDLS and YYNGEE. CDR3: CASSLVGAQNEHFF. CDR3 DNA sequence: TGTGCCAGCAGCCTAGTTGGGGCGCAGAATGAGCACTTCTTC.

Only one count was recorded for this clone. The germline gene is not matched at one end of the junction; a read error may be the cause. This chain connects TRBV5-6 to TRBJ1-1; no clear D gene. The CDR3 has 13 amino acids. In germline, CDR1 is SGHDT, CDR2 YYEEEE. The CDR3 loop reads CARSSPRNTEAFF. The CDR3 nucleotides are TGTGCCAGAAGCTCACCCAGGAACACTGAAGCTTTCTTT.

For the CDR3, the DNA is TGTGCCAGCAGTGAAACCCAGGGGTCTTGGGACACCATATATTTT. This translates into CASSETQGSWDTIYF. The chain couples TRBV6-1 to TRBJ1-3; D might be TRBD1 (6 bases). The CDR3 spans 15 residues. Germline CDR1 and CDR2: MNHNS and SASEGT. Trimming removed 2 bases from V and 8 bases from J, with 16 bases in between.

This clone was seen only a few times. This chain uses TRBV7-9 with TRBJ1-1, with D hard to call. The CDR3 is 14 residues long. Trimming pared 1 base from V and 5 bases from J, leaving 11 bases between. Germline CDR1 SEHNR, CDR2 FQNEAQ (reference sequence). The CDR3 sequence: CASSLELRPTEAFF. The CDR3, as DNA: TGTGCCAGCAGCTTAGAATTGAGGCCGACTGAAGCTTTCTTT. The full variable domain, its missing parts supplied by reference TRBV7-9 and TRBJ1-1, is DTGVSQNPRHKITKRGQNVTFRCDPISEHNRLYWYRQTLGQGPEFLTYFQNEAQLEKSRLLSDRFSAERPKGSFSTLEIQRTEQGDSAMYLCASSLELRPTEAFFGQGTRLTVV.

The chain is built from TRBV5-1 and TRBJ2-7; 7 nucleotides align to TRBD1. The trim removed 0 bases at V and 4 bases at J, leaving 4 bases unmatched. The CDR3 has 14 amino acids. CDR1 SGHRS and CDR2 YFSETQ come from the germline V gene. The CDR3 nucleotides are TGCGCCAGCAGCTTGGACAGGGGCCCGTACGAGCAGTACTTC. Amino acids: CASSLDRGPYEQYF. The full variable domain, completed using reference TRBV5-1 and TRBJ2-7, is KAGVTQTPRYLIKTRGQQVTLSCSPISGHRSVSWYQQTPGQGLQFLFEYFSETQRNKGNFPGRFSGRQFSNSRSEMNVSTLELGDSALYLCASSLDRGPYEQYFGPGTRLTVT.

This clone was counted between two and nine times. CDR3 sequence reads: CASSGRGLRETQYF. DNA of the CDR3: TGTGCCAGCAGTGGAAGGGGGCTGCGGGAGACCCAGTACTTC. The gene calls are TRBV2 and TRBJ2-5; 7 positions match TRBD1. Germline V gene data show CDR1 as SNHLY and CDR2 as FYNNEI. The CDR3 covers 14 residues. Trimming took 4 bases from V and 5 from J; bases not matched to a gene: 7.

This clone was observed a few times. This rearrangement joins TRBV28 to TRBJ2-3; 12 nucleotides match TRBD2. Trimming at V came to 1 base and at J to 6 bases, leaving 5 bases not matched to a gene. This CDR3 has 16 residues. The germline gives CDR1 MDHEN, CDR2 SYDVKM. The CDR3: CASSLSTSGSTDTQYF. CDR3 nucleotide sequence: TGTGCCAGCAGTTTATCGACTAGCGGGAGTACGGATACGCAGTATTTT.

This clone has just a few counts. CDR3 sequence (DNA): TGTGCCAGCAGTGGAACTGACAGGGAGCTGGGGTTCTTC. Amino acid sequence: CASSGTDRELGFF. This chain joins TRBV6-1 and TRBJ2-1; 7 bases align to TRBD1. CDR3 length: 13 amino acids. Germline CDR1 reads MNHNS; CDR2 reads SASEGT. The V and J ends lost 4 bases and 15 bases, in that order; junction bases with no gene match: 12.

This clone has a handful of counts. The chain uses TRBV18 and TRBJ2-2, with TRBD1 identical over 10 bases. This CDR3 has 16 amino acids. The germline CDR1 and CDR2 sequences are KGHSH and LQKENI. V lost 3 bases and J lost 0; bases outside the gene matches: 1. CDR3 sequence (DNA): TGTGCCAGCTCACCCGGGACAGGGGCGAACACCGGGGAGCTGTTTTTT. Translating it yields CASSPGTGANTGELFF.

The table lists this clone with a few counts. The rearrangement uses TRBV5-4 and TRBJ1-2; D uncertain. CDR3 length: 13 amino acids. Trimming shortened V by 5 bases and J by 4 bases, and 12 bases separated the two germline ends. Per the germline V gene, CDR1 is SGHNT and CDR2 is YYREEE (reference sequence). CDR3 in amino acids: CASRRRESYGYTF. The CDR3 DNA follows: TGTGCCAGCAGGCGGAGGGAAAGCTATGGCTACACCTTC.

In its sample, this clone was seen a few times. The chain joins TRBV6-6 to TRBJ2-6; D gene unclear. Germline CDR1 MNHNY, CDR2 SVGAGI (reference sequence). This CDR3 has 15 residues. The V and J ends lost 2 bases and 3 bases respectively, with 8 bases between them. CDR3 amino acids: CASSYSPGGANVLTF. In DNA, the CDR3 is TGTGCCAGCAGTTACAGTCCCGGTGGGGCCAACGTCCTGACTTTC.

J is TRBJ1-5 and V is TRBV2; D uncertain. V was pared by 7 bases and J by 0 bases, with 10 bases between. The CDR3 has 14 residues. Germline values: CDR1 SNHLY, CDR2 FYNNEI. The chain's CDR3 is CASTTGNSNQPQHF. The CDR3 DNA sequence: TGTGCCAGCACGACGGGAAATAGCAATCAGCCCCAGCATTTT.

The CDR3 DNA sequence: TGTGCCAGCAGCCTGACAGGTTTCTACGAGCAGTACTTC. It codes for CASSLTGFYEQYF. The rearrangement uses TRBV11-2 and TRBJ2-5, with D perhaps TRBD1 (6 bases). The J call is in doubt because the DNA end fits TRBJ2-7 better. CDR3 length: 13 residues. Germline lookup yields CDR1 SGHAT and CDR2 FQNNGV.

This clone was detected only a few times. The chain carries TRBV6-5 and TRBJ1-2; 8 bases match TRBD1. Germline V gene sequence: CDR1 MNHEY, CDR2 SVGAGI. The ends lost 0 bases at V and 4 bases at J; junction bases unmatched: 4. The CDR3 consists of 15 residues. CDR3: CASSYSRTGSYGYTF. The CDR3 DNA reads as TGTGCCAGCAGTTACTCCCGGACAGGGAGCTATGGCTACACCTTC.

The chain employs TRBV7-3 and TRBJ1-2; 9 bases are shared with TRBD1. CDR3 length: 14 amino acids. The V gene's germline CDR1 is SGHTA and CDR2 FQGTGA. Unmatched junction bases numbered 9, after V lost 0 bases and J lost 13 bases. The CDR3 DNA follows: TGTGCCAGCAGCTTAACGGGACAGGGTTTTTTTCCCACCTTC. Its protein product is CASSLTGQGFFPTF.

The genes are TRBV2 and TRBJ1-2, with a weak D call TRBD1 (6 bases). This CDR3 has 17 residues. With 3 bases removed from V and 4 bases from J, the gap between germline ends came to 21 bases. Germline V lookup: CDR1 SNHLY, CDR2 FYNNEI. This chain's CDR3 is CASSEDRDPTTSYGYTF. The CDR3 DNA reads TGTGCCAGCAGTGAGGACAGAGACCCAACGACGAGCTATGGCTACACCTTC. Drawing the rest from reference TRBV2 and TRBJ1-2, the complete variable domain is EPEVTQTPSHQVTQMGQEVILRCVPISNHLYFYWYRQILGQKVEFLVSFYNNEISEKSEIFDDQFSVERPDGSNFTLKIRSTKLEDSAMYFCASSEDRDPTTSYGYTFGSGTRLTVV.

V and J are TRBV6-5 and TRBJ1-2, with 9 bases that match TRBD1. V gave up 7 bases and J gave up 4 bases; unmatched junction bases: 7. There are 14 residues in the CDR3. Germline V gives CDR1 MNHEY, CDR2 SVGAGI. The CDR3 DNA follows: TGTGCCAGCACCCCCGGACAGGGGACCTATGGCTACACCTTC. As protein: CASTPGQGTYGYTF.